This T cell receptor beta chain emerged from a study of blood T cell repertoires in COVID-19. Trimming shortened V by 4 bases and J by 0 bases, and 12 bases separated the two germline ends. The CDR3 is made up of 16 amino acids. CDR1 is SGHDN, CDR2 FVKESK, per germline. Original processing notes: Amplifying reference gene primers gave estimates of nucleated cell counts. The method was immunoSEQ multiplex PCR; TCRdb's version includes in-frame clones alone and lacks a portion of them. V and J calls and clone size come straight from that table; D and trimming were deduced from the DNA. The data hold 150,000 to 200,000 clones, with around 95% observed a single time.

The clonotype originates from a man aged 25-45 years with COVID-19, enrolled during active disease. The rearrangement joins TRBV14 to TRBJ2-2; D gene unclear. The sequenced sample was peripheral blood. CDR3 bases: TGTGCCAGCAGCCGAGAAACAGCTTCGAACACCGGGGAGCTGTTTTTT. Protein: CASSRETASNTGELFF.